A selection of T cell receptor beta chains follows, all from one sample in a study of beta chain features in type 1 diabetes. Here immunoSEQ multiplex PCR was the method, and the copy in TCRdb shows in-frame clones only, minus some. The sample has fewer than 650,000 clones, around 15% seen once. Input material: naive CD4+ T cells from blood. These receptors were taken from a man between 18 and 29 years old in good health. The conserved cysteine and the conserved F or W are not part of the CDR3 here. A D gene is named only where the DNA matches it firmly. Size is stated for part of the rows, as once, few or many counts, or as a class when the clone is expanded.

>.|.|TRBJ2-2|TRBV7-2
ASSRWGDTGELF
>.|.|TRBJ2-7|TRBV4-3
ASSQATGAYEQY
>TRBD1|few|TRBJ1-1|TRBV19
ASSIPNRGAF
>.|few|TRBJ1-2|TRBV19
ASSEPTLNYGYT
>TRBD2|.|TRBJ2-7|TRBV27
ASSFPGGRRQY
>.|few|TRBJ1-5|TRBV25-1
ASSVNLNQPQH
>.|.|TRBJ1-4|TRBV9
ASSARQEKNEKLF
>TRBD1|.|TRBJ2-1|TRBV28
ASSYSGTGGHEQF
>.|few|TRBJ1-2|TRBV9
ASSIGGGYT
>.|once|TRBJ1-2|TRBV9
ASSVVADSNYGYT
>.|.|TRBJ1-2|TRBV28
ASSLRAGFSGYT
>.|few|TRBJ1-3|TRBV6-6
ASSSSKNSGNTIY
>.|.|TRBJ2-4|TRBV7-9
ASSFGGPRDIQY
>.|.|TRBJ1-5|TRBV7-2
ASSSNLRPQH
>.|.|TRBJ1-2|TRBV9
ASSVDEGLYGYT
>.|.|TRBJ1-5|TRBV15
ATSRAYQPQH
>.|few|TRBJ2-7|TRBV7-2
ASSLGPGASYEQY
>TRBD2|few|TRBJ2-1|TRBV19
ASGTGTSGRVSYNEQF
>.|once|TRBJ2-7|TRBV7-2
ASSFRGMPYEQY
>.|few|TRBJ1-1|TRBV25-1
ASSKGGGGGTEAF
>TRBD1|.|TRBJ1-6|TRBV27
ASSLSGQSASPLH
>.|.|TRBJ2-5|TRBV7-2
ASSLAWETQY
>.|few|TRBJ1-1|TRBV18
ASSPSDRPNTEAF
>.|few|TRBJ1-2|TRBV5-4
ASSLGNFFNYGYT
>.|few|TRBJ1-1|TRBV9
ASSVDQSLNTEAF
>.|few|TRBJ1-2|TRBV28
ASRPHGEGYT
>TRBD2|.|TRBJ2-7|TRBV5-4
ASSLREGLEQY
>.|.|TRBJ1-2|TRBV12-5
ASGPPGPLDYGYT
>.|few|TRBJ2-7|TRBV28
ASSLAPGTYEQY
>TRBD1|few|TRBJ2-1|TRBV6-5
ASSYSNRGLHNEQF
>TRBD1|few|TRBJ2-1|TRBV9
ASSVVTGGYNEQF
>.|few|TRBJ1-2|TRBV28
ASSFRGNGYT
>TRBD1|few|TRBJ1-3|TRBV6-5
ASSQDRGPGNTIY
>TRBD1|.|TRBJ2-3|TRBV18
ASQGGRNLDTQY
>.|few|TRBJ2-3|TRBV7-3
ASSLTRGSTDTQY
>TRBD1|few|TRBJ1-1|TRBV9
ASSVEAGGETEAF
>.|.|TRBJ2-7|TRBV2
ASSERGYGAYEQY
>.|.|TRBJ1-6|TRBV10-3
AISEWLVLRILSPLH
>TRBD2|few|TRBJ2-5|TRBV7-3
ASIPLVRASGEETQY
>.|few|TRBJ1-4|TRBV5-1
ASSLGREKLF